This T cell receptor beta chain was obtained from a study of blood T cell repertoires in COVID-19 (dated by TCRdb to 2020 to 2022). Context from the whole study: The collaborator samples originated in the United States, Italy and Spain and spanned the acute and convalescent phases of COVID-19. Sample metadata almost always included a de-identified subject ID, COVID-19 status, age in years and sex. Samples came from the ongoing ImmuneRACE study (first 160 participants) plus 1,254 subjects from 6 global collaborators. The material from the prospective study consisted of cDNA or gDNA derived from T cells, B-cell-depleted T cells, or PBMCs. The repertoires were released in a freely available public database meant as a resource for research on the immune response to SARS-CoV-2. Where HLA class I and class II types were available, the types were taken from metadata supplied by the sample provider, not from assay-based typing. Deeply sampled blood TCRbeta repertoires from subjects exposed to, actively infected with, or recovered from COVID-19 were included in the dataset.

About this clone itself: No antigen is known for it. Nothing much larger sits one base from this clone, and base qualities are not available.

TCRbeta CDR3 regions were amplified from genomic DNA by means of the immunoSEQ Assay, a bias-controlled multiplex PCR. The original methods were these. Within the assay, amplification of reference gene primers was used to estimate how many nucleated cells each sample contained. To quantify the absolute abundance of each unique TCRbeta CDR3 rearrangement, sequence reads were collapsed and filtered. For each sample, productive Simpson clonality was calculated by taking the square root of Simpson's diversity index across productive rearrangements. TCRdb carries this immuneACCESS record with in-frame sequences only. Its versions omit some clonotypes, under half of them owing to an unresolved V gene in the studies checked, with the rest unexplained. The V and J calls and clone size come from that table; D and trimming were worked out from the DNA. The sample has about 300,000 clones on record, about nine tenths of them singletons. The top ten constitute 1.5% to 2% of the sample.

One collaborating source in Seattle enrolled patients during active infection and followed them longitudinally through the course of disease. Whole blood was collected in K2EDTA tubes by collaborating institutions according to the institutions' own protocols. Collaborator samples were shipped for TCRbeta analysis as frozen whole blood, isolated PBMCs, or DNA extracted from either sample type. The CDR3 starts with the cysteine, ends with the phenylalanine, and has 13 residues. The DNA shown is the 39-base CDR3, in frame from base 1. V is trimmed back by 4 bases and J by 6 bases, and the junction contains 8 bases that no gene match accounts for. The germline V gene (reference sequence) supplies CDR1 GTSNPN and CDR2 SVGIG. Results the study describes overall, beyond this receptor: The amount of clinical and demographic metadata varied by source and participant and was provided uncurated.

Sequencing used peripheral blood. The chain is made from TRBV30 and TRBJ2-7; 8 middle bases align to TRBD1. The TCR was taken from a woman in her 30s with COVID-19, enrolled during active disease. The nucleotide sequence is given as TGTGCCTGGACGGCAGGGGGCGCGCTCGAGCAGTACTTC. Translation gives CAWTAGGALEQYF.